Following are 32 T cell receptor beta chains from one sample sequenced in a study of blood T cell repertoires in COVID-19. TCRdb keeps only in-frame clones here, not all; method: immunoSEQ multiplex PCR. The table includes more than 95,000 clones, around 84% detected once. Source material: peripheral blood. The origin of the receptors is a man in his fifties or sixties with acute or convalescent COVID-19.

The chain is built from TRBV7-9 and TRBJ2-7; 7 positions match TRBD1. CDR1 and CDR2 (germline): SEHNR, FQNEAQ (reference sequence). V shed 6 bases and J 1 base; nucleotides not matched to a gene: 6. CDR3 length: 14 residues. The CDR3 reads CASSYRGDSYEQYF. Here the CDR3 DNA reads TGTGCCAGCAGTTACAGGGGAGATTCCTACGAGCAGTACTTC.

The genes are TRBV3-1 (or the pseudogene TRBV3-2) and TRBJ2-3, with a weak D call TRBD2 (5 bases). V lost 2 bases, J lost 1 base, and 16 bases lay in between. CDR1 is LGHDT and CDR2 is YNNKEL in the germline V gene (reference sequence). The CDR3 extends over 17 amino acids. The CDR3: CASSQPVPGVGTDTQYF. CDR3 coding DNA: TGTGCCAGCAGCCAACCGGTCCCCGGGGTCGGCACAGATACGCAGTATTTT.

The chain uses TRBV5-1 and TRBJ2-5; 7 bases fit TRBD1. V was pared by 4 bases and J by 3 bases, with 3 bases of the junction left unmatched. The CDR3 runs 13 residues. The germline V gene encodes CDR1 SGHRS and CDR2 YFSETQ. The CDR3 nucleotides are TGCGCCAGCAGCCCCGGGACAGAAGAGACCCAGTACTTC. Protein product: CASSPGTEETQYF.

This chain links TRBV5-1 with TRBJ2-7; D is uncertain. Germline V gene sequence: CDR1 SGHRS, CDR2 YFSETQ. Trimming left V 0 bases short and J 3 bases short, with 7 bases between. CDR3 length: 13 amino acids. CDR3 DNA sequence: TGCGCCAGCAGCTTGGAGCCCCACTACGAGCAGTACGTC. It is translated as CASSLEPHYEQYV.

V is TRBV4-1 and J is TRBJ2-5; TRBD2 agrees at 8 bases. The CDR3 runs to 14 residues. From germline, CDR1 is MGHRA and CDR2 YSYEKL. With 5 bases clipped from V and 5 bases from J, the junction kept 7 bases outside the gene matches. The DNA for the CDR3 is TGCGCCAGCAGCGATCCGGGACTAGTGGAGACCCAGTACTTC. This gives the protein CASSDPGLVETQYF.

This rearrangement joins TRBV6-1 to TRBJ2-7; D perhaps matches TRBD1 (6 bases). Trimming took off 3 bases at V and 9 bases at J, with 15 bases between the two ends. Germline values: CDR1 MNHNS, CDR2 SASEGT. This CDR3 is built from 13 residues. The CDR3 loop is CASSDPGTTRQYV. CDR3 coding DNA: TGTGCCAGCAGTGACCCTGGGACAACACGGCAGTACGTC.

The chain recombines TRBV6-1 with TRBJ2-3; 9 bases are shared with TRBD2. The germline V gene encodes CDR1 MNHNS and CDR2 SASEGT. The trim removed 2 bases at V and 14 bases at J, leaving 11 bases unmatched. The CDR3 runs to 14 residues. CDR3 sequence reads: CASSEKAGGYSGYF. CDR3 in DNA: TGTGCCAGCAGTGAAAAGGCGGGAGGGTACTCGGGGTATTTT.

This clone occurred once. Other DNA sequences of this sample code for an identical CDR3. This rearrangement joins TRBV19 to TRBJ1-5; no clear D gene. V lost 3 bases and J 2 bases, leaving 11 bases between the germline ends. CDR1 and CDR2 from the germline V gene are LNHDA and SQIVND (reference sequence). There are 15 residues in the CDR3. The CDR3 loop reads CASSIGGQGNQPQHF. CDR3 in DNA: TGTGCCAGTAGTATCGGTGGGCAAGGCAATCAGCCCCAGCATTTT. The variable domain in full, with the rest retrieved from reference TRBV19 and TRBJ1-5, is DGGITQSPKYLFRKEGQNVTLSCEQNLNHDAMYWYRQDPGQGLRLIYYSQIVNDFQKGDIAEGYSVSREKKESFPLTVTSAQKNPTAFYLCASSIGGQGNQPQHFGDGTRLSIL.

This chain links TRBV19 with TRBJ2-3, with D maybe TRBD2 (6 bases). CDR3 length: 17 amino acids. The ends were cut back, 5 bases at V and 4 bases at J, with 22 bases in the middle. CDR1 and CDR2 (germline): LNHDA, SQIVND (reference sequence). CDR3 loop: CASSGSSVTGVADTQYF. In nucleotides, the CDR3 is TGTGCCAGTAGTGGTTCCTCGGTAACGGGGGTCGCAGATACGCAGTATTTT.

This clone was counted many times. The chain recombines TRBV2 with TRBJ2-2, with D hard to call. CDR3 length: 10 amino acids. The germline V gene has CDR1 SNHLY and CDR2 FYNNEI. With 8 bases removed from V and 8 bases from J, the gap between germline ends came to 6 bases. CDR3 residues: CASVLGELFF. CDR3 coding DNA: TGTGCCAGCGTTCTAGGGGAGCTGTTTTTT.

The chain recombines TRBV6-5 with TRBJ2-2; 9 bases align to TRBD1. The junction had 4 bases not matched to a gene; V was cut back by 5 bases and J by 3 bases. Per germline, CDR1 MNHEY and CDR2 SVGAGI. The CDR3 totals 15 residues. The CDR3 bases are TGTGCCAGCAGTCCGGGACAGGGCTACACCGGGGAGCTGTTTTTT. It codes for CASSPGQGYTGELFF.

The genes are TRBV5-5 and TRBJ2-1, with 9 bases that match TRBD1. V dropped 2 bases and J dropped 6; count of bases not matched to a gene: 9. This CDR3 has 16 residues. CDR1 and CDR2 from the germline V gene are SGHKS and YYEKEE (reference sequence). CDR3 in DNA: TGTGCCAGCAGCTTCCCCGGGACAGGGACTTCCAATGAGCAGTTCTTC. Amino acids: CASSFPGTGTSNEQFF.

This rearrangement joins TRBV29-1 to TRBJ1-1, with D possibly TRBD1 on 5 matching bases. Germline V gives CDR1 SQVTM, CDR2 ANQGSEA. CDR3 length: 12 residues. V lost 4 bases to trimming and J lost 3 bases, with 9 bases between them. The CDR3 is CSVVTDDTEAFF. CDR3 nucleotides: TGCAGCGTTGTGACAGATGACACTGAAGCTTTCTTT. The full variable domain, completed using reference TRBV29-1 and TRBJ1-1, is SAVISQKPSRDICQRGTSLTIQCQVDSQVTMMFWYRQQPGQSLTLIATANQGSEATYESGFVIDKFPISRPNLTFSTLTVSNMSPEDSSIYLCSVVTDDTEAFFGQGTRLTVV.

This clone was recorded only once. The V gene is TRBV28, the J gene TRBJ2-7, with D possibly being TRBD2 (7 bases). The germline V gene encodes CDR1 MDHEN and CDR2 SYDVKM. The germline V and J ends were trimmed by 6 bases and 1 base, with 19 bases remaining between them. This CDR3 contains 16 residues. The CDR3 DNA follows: TGTGCCAGCAGGTCACAGGGTGCGGGGGAGTCCTACGAGCAGTACTTC. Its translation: CASRSQGAGESYEQYF.

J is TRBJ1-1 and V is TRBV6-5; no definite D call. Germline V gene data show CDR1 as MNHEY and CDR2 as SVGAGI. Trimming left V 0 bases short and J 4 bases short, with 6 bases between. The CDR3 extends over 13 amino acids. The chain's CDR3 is CASSYSPGTEAFF. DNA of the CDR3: TGTGCCAGCAGTTACTCCCCCGGCACTGAAGCTTTCTTT.

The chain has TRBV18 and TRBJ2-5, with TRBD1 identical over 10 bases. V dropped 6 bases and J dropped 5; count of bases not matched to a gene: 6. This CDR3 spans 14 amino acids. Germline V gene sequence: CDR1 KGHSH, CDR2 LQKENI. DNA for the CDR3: TGTGCCAGCTCGCTCGACAGGGGGCTGGAGACCCAGTACTTC. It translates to CASSLDRGLETQYF.

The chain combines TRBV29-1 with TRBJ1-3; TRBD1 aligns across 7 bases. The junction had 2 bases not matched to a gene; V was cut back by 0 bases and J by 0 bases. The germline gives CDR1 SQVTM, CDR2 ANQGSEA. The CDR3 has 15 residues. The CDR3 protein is CSVEDGQVSGNTIYF. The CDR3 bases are TGCAGCGTTGAAGATGGACAGGTCTCTGGAAACACCATATATTTT.

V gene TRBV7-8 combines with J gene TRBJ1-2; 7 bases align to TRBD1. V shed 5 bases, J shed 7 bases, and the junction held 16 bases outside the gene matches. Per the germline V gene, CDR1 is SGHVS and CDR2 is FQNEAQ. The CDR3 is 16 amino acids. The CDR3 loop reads CASSLNTGVLSGGYTF. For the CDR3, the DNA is TGTGCCAGCAGCCTAAATACAGGGGTATTAAGCGGTGGCTACACCTTC.

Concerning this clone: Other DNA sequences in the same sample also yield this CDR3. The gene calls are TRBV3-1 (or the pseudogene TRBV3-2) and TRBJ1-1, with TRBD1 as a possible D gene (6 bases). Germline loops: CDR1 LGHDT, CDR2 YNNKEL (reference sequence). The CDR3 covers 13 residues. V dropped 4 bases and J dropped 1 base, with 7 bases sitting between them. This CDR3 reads CASSPQGNTEAFF. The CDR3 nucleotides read TGTGCCAGCAGCCCACAGGGGAACACTGAAGCTTTCTTT.

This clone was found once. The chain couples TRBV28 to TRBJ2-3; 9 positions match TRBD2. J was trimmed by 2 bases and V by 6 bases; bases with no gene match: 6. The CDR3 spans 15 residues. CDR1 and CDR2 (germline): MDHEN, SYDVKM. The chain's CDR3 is CASSVAGETTDTQYF. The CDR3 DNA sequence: TGTGCCAGCAGCGTAGCGGGAGAAACCACAGATACGCAGTATTTT. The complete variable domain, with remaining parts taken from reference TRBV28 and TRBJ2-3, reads DVKVTQSSRYLVKRTGEKVFLECVQDMDHENMFWYRQDPGLGLRLIYFSYDVKMKEKGDIPEGYSVSREKKERFSLILESASTNQTSMYLCASSVAGETTDTQYFGPGTRLTVL.

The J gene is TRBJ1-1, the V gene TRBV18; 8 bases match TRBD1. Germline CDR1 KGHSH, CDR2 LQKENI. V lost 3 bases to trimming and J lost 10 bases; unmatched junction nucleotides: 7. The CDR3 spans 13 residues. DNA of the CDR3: TGTGCCAGCTCACCCGGACAGGGACTTGGAGCTTTCTTT. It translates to CASSPGQGLGAFF.

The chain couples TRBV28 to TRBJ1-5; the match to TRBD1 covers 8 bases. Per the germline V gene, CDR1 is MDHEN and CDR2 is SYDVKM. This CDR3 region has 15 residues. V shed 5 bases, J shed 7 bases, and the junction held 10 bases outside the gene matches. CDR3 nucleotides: TGTGCCAGCAGTCGGTGGACAGGGCGGGGACAGCCCCAGCATTTT. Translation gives CASSRWTGRGQPQHF.

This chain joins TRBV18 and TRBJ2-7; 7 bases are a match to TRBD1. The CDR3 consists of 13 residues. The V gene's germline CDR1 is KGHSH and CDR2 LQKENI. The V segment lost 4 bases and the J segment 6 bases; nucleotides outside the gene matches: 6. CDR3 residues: CASSRDRVGEQYV. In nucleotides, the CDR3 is TGTGCCAGCTCACGTGACAGGGTCGGCGAGCAGTACGTC.

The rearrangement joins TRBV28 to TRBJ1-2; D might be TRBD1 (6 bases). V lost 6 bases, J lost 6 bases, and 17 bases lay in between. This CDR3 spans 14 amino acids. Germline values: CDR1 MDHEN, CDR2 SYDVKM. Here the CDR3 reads CASSTITGSNGYTF. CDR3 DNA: TGTGCCAGCAGCACTATAACAGGGTCCAATGGCTACACCTTC.

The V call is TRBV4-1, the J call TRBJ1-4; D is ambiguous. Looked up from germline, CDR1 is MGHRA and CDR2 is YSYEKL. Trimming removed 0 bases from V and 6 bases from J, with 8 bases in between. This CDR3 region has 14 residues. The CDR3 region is CASSQEAQDEKLFF. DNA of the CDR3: TGCGCCAGCAGCCAAGAAGCGCAAGATGAAAAACTGTTTTTT.

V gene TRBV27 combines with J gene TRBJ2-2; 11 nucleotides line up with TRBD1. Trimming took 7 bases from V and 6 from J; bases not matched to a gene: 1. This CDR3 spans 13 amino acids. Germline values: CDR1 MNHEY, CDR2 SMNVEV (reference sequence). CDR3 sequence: CASTGQGAGELFF. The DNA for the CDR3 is TGTGCCAGCACGGGACAGGGGGCCGGGGAGCTGTTTTTT.

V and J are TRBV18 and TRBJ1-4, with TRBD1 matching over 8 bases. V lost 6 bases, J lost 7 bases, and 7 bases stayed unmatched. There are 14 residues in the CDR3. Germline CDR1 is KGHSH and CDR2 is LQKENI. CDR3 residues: CASSQGAAGEKLFF. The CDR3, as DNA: TGTGCCAGCTCTCAGGGGGCGGCTGGTGAAAAACTGTTTTTT.

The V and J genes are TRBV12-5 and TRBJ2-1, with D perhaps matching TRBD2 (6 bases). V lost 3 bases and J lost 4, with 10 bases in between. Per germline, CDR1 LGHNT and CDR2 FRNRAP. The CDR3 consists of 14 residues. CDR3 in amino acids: CASGLGDSYNEQFF. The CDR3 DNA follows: TGTGCTAGTGGTTTAGGGGACTCTTACAATGAGCAGTTCTTC.

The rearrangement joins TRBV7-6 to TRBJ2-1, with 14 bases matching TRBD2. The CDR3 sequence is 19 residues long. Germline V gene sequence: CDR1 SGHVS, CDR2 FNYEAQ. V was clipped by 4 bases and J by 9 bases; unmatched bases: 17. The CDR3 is CASSSLKPGTSGSGGEQFF. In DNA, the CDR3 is TGTGCCAGCAGCTCACTAAAACCCGGGACTAGCGGGAGCGGAGGTGAGCAGTTCTTC.

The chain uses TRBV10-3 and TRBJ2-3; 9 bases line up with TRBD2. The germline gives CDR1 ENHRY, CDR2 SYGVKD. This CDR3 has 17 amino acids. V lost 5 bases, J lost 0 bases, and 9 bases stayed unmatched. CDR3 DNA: TGTGCCATCAGTCCTAGCGGGATCTTACCTAGCACAGATACGCAGTATTTT. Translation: CAISPSGILPSTDTQYF.

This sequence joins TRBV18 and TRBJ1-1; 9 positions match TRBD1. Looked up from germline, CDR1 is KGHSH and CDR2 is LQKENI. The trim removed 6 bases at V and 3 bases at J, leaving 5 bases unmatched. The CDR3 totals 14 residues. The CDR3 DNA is TGTGCCAGCTCCCAGGGACAGGGAGACACTGAAGCTTTCTTT. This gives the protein CASSQGQGDTEAFF.

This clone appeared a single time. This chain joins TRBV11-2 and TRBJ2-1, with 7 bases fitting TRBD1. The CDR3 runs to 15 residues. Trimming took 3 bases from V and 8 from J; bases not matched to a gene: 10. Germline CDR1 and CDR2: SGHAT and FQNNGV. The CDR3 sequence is CASSFSRQGEYEQFF. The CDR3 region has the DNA TGTGCCAGCAGCTTTAGCCGTCAGGGGGAGTATGAGCAGTTCTTC.